A single T cell receptor (beta chain) is shown here with its context. Its target is unknown. The record originates from a study of blood T cells in healthy people across ages. Whole-study context: About one barcoded TCR beta cDNA was captured per two T cells.

General study points: Estimated diversity across one million T cells was deemed an underestimate.

Primers used in a second PCR of roughly 6 to 12 cycles were a sample-barcoded 5' primer and a J-beta primer mix. MiXCR, applied by TCRdb to the 5' RACE reads, yields one record per CDR3 protein. The table lists 790,000 or so distinct CDR3 sequences, around 50% of them singletons. V lost 2 bases and J lost 0; bases outside the gene matches: 6. Per the germline V gene, CDR1 is MDHEN and CDR2 is SYDVKM. The CDR3 extends over 17 amino acids. Sequenced: blood. This chain joins TRBV28 and TRBJ2-2; 7 bases are shared with TRBD1. The TCR comes from a man aged 80 or over in good health. The CDR3: CASSLPDRVANTGELFF. The DNA for the CDR3 is TGTGCCAGCAGTTTACCTGACAGGGTAGCGAACACCGGGGAGCTGTTTTTT.